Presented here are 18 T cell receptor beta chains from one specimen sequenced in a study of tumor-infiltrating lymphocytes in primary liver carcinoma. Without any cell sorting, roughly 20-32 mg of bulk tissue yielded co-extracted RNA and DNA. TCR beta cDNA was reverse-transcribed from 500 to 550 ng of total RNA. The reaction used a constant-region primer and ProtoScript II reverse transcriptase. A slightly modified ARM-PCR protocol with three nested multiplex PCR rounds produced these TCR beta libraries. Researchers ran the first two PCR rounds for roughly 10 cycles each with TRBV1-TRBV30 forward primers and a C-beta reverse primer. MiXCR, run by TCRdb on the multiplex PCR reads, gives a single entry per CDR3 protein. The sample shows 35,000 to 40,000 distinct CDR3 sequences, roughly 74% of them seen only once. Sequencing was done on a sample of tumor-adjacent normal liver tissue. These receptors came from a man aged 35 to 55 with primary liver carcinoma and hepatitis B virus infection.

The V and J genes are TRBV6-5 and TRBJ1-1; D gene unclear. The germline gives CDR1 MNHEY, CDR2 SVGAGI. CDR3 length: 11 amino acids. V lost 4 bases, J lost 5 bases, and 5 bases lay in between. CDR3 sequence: CASSSGTEAFF. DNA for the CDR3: TGTGCCAGCAGTTCGGGAACTGAAGCTTTCTTT.

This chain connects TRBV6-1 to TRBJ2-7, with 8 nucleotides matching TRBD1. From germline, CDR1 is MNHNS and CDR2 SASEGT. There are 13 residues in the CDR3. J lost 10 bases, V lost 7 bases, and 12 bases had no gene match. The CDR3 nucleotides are TGTGCCAGCAATGACGCGGACAGGGCCGAACAGTACTTC. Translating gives CASNDADRAEQYF.

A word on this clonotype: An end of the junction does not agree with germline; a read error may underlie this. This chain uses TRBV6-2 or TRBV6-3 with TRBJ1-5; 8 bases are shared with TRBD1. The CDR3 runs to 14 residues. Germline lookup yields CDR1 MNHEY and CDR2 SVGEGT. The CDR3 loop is CASRRTGNSQPEHF. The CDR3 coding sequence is TGTGCCAGCAGGAGGACAGGGAATAGTCAGCCCGAGCATTTT.

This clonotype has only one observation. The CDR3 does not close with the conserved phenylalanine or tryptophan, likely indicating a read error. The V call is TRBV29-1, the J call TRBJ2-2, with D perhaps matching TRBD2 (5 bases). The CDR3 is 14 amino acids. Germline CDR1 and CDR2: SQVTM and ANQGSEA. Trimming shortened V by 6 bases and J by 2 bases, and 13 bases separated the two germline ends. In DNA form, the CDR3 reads TGCAGCGTAAAACTAGAAATAAACACCGGGGAGCTGTTTGTT. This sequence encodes CSVKLEINTGELFV.

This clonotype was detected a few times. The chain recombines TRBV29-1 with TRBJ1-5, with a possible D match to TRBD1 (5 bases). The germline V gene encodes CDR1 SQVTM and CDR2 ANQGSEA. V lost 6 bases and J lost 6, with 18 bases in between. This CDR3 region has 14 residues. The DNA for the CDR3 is TGCAGCGTCACCAAAGGACAAACAGGTCAGCCCCAGCATTTT. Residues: CSVTKGQTGQPQHF.

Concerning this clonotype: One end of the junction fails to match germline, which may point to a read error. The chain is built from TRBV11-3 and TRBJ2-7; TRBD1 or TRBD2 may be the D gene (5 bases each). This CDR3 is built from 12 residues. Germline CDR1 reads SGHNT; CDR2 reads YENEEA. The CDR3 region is CARSSQWGEQYF. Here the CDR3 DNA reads TGTGCCAGAAGCTCCCAATGGGGGGAGCAGTACTTC.

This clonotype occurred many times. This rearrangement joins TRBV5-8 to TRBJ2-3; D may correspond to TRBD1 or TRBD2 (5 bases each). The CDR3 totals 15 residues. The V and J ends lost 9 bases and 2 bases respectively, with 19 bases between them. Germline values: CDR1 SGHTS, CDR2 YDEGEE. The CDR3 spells CATTLGERNTDTQYF. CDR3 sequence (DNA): TGTGCCACTACCCTGGGGGAGCGTAACACAGATACGCAGTATTTT.

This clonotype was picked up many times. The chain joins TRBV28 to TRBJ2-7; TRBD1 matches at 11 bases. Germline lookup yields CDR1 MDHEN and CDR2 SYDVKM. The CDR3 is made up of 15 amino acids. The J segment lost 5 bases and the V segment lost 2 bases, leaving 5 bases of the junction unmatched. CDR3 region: CASSLLGQGADEQYF. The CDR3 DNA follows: TGTGCCAGCAGTTTACTAGGACAGGGGGCAGACGAGCAGTACTTC.

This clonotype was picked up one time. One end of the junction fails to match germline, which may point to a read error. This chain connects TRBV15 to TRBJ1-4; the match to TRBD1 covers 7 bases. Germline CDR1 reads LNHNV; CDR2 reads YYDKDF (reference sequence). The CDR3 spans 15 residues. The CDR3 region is CATSTKRGQGEKLFF. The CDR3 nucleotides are TGCGCCACCAGCACTAAGAGGGGCCAGGGGGAAAAGCTGTTTTTT.

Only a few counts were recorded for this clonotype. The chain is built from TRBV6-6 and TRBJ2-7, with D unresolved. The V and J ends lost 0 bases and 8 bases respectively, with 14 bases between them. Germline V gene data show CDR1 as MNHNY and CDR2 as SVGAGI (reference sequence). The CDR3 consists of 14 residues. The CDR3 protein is CASSYSGRLGKQYF. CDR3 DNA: TGTGCCAGCAGTTACTCTGGCAGGCTCGGCAAGCAGTACTTC.

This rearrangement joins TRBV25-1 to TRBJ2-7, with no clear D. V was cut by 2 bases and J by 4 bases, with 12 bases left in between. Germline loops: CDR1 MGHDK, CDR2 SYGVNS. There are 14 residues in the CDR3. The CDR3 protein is CASSETEKAYEQYF. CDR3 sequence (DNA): TGTGCCAGCAGTGAAACTGAAAAAGCGTACGAGCAGTACTTC.

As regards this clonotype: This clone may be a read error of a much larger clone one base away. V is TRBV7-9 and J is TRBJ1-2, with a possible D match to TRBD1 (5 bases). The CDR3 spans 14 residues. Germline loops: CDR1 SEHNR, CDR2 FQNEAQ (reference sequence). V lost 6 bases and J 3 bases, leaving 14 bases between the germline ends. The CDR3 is CASSPGHGYYGYTF. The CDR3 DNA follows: TGTGCCAGCAGTCCTGGACATGGCTACTATGGCTACACCTTC.

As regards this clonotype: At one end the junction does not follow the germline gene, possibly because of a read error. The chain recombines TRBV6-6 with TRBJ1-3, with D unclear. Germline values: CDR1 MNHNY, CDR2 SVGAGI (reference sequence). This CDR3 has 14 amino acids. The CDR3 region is CATSQNKAGGTIYF. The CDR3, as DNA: TGTGCCACCAGTCAAAACAAAGCTGGAGGCACCATATATTTT.

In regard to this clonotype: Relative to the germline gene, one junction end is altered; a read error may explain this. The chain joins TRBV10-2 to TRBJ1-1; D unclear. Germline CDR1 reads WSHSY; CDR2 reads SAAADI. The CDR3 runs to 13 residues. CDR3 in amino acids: CASSNAENTEVFF. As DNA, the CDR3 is TGCGCCAGCAGTAATGCAGAAAACACTGAAGTTTTCTTT.

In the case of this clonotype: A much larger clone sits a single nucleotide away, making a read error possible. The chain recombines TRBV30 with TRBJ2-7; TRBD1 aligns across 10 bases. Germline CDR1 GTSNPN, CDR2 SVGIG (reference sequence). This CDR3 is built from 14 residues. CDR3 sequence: CAWSLGQGFHERYF. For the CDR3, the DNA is TGTGCCTGGAGCCTGGGACAGGGGTTCCACGAGCGGTACTTC.

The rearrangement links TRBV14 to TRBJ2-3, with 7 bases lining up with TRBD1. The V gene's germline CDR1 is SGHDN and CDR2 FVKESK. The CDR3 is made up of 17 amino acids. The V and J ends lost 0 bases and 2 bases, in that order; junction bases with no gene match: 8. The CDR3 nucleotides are TGTGCCAGCAGCCAAGAAACGGGACAGCCCTACACAGATACGCAGTATTTT. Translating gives CASSQETGQPYTDTQYF.

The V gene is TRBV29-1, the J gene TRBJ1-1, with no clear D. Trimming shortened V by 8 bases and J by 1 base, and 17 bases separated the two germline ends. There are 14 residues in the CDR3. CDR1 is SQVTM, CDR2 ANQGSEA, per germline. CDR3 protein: CSIRPSGRNTEAFF. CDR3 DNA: TGCAGCATCCGCCCGTCCGGGAGGAACACTGAAGCTTTCTTT.

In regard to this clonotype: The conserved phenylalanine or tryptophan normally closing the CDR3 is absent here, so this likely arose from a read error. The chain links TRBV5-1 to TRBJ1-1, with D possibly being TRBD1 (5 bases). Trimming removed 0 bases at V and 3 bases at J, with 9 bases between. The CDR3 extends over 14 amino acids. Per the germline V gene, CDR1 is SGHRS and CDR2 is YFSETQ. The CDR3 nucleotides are TGCGCCAGCAGCTTGGCCGGGGGGTACACTGAAGCTTTCTCC. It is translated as CASSLAGGYTEAFS.